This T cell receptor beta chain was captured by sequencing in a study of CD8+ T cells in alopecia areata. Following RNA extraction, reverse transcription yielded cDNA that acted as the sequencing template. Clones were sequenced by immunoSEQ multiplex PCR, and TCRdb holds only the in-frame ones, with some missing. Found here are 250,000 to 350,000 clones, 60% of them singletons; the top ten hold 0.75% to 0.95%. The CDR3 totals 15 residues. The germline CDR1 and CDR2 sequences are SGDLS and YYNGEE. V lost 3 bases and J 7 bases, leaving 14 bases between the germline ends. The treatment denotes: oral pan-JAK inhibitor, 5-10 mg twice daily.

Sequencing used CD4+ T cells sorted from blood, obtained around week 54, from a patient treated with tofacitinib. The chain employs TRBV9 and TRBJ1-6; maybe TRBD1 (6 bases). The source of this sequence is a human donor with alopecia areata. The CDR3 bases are TGTGCCAGCAGCGCCCAGGGGTTACGAAATTCACCCCTCCACTTT. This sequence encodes CASSAQGLRNSPLHF. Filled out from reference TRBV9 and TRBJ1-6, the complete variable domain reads DSGVTQTPKHLITATGQRVTLRCSPRSGDLSVYWYQQSLDQGLQFLIQYYNGEERAKGNILERFSAQQFPDLHSELNLSSLELGDSALYFCASSAQGLRNSPLHFGNGTRLTVT.